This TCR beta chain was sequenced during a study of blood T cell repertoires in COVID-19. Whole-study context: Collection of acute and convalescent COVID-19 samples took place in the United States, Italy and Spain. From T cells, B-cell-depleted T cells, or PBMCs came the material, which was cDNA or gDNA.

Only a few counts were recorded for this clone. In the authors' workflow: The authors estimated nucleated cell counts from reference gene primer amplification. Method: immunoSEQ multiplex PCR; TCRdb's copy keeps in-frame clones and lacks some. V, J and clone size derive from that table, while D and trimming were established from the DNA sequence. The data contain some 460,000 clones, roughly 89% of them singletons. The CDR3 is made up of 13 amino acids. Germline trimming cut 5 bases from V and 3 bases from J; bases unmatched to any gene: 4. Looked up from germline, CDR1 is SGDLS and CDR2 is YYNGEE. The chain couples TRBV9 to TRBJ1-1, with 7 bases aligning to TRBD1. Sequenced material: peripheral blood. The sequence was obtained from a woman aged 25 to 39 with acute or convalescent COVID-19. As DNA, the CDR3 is TGTGCCAGCAGTATCGGGACAGACACTGAAGCTTTCTTT. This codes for CASSIGTDTEAFF.